Below, 20 T cell receptor beta chains from the same sample are listed, as sequenced in a study of cytomegalovirus exposure and HLA in healthy donors. Primers included in the PCR were 60 Vbeta and 13 Jbeta primers. TCRdb keeps only in-frame clones here, not all; method: immunoSEQ multiplex PCR. The table lists about 190,000 clones, around 79% of them singletons. Sequenced sample: PBMCs. The receptor set was obtained from a woman aged 18-29 years in good health and CMV-seronegative.

V usage is TRBV5-1 and J usage is TRBJ2-3; 9 bases align to TRBD1. The V segment lost 0 bases and the J segment 2 bases; nucleotides outside the gene matches: 4. The CDR3 loop spans 16 amino acids. CDR1 and CDR2 from the germline V gene are SGHRS and YFSETQ. Here the CDR3 reads CASSLATGGITDTQYF. Written as DNA, the CDR3 is TGCGCCAGCAGCTTGGCCACAGGGGGCATCACAGATACGCAGTATTTT.

The J gene is TRBJ1-4, the V gene TRBV7-6; 7 bases are a match to TRBD1. Germline CDR1 is SGHVS and CDR2 is FNYEAQ. The CDR3 length is 16 residues. V trimming: 3 bases; J trimming: 2 bases; junction bases outside the gene matches: 6. CDR3 DNA: TGTGCCAGCAGCTTGTGGAAGGGGGCCACTAATGAAAAACTGTTTTTT. It codes for CASSLWKGATNEKLFF.

The gene calls are TRBV5-1 and TRBJ2-3; 12 nucleotides agree with TRBD2. The length of the CDR3 is 16 residues. From germline, CDR1 is SGHRS and CDR2 YFSETQ. Germline trimming cut 2 bases from V and 6 bases from J; bases unmatched to any gene: 7. CDR3 nucleotide sequence: TGCGCCAGCAGCTTATCTCTAGCGGGGGGGCACGATACGCAGTATTTT. It codes for CASSLSLAGGHDTQYF. Supplemented by reference TRBV5-1 and TRBJ2-3, the full variable domain reads KAGVTQTPRYLIKTRGQQVTLSCSPISGHRSVSWYQQTPGQGLQFLFEYFSETQRNKGNFPGRFSGRQFSNSRSEMNVSTLELGDSALYLCASSLSLAGGHDTQYFGPGTRLTVL.

A remark on this clone: An end of the junction differs from the germline gene, which may be a read error. The chain links TRBV7-9 to TRBJ2-6; D gene uncertain. This CDR3 has 16 amino acids. The germline V gene encodes CDR1 SEHNR and CDR2 FQNEAQ (reference sequence). The CDR3 region is CSSSLYVTTSANVLTF. DNA of the CDR3: TGTTCCAGCAGCTTATACGTTACGACTTCGGCCAACGTCCTGACTTTC. Full variable domain (rest looked up from reference TRBV7-9 and TRBJ2-6): DTGVSQNPRHKITKRGQNVTFRCDPISEHNRLYWYRQTLGQGPEFLTYFQNEAQLEKSRLLSDRFSAERPKGSFSTLEIQRTEQGDSAMYLCSSSLYVTTSANVLTFGAGSRLTVL.

The chain combines TRBV10-2 with TRBJ2-3, with 12 bases that match TRBD2. The trim removed 6 bases at V and 2 bases at J, leaving 6 bases unmatched. This CDR3 spans 16 amino acids. The germline CDR1 and CDR2 sequences are WSHSY and SAAADI. CDR3 DNA: TGCGCCAGCAGCGGACTAGCGGGGCTCTCCACAGATACGCAGTATTTT. It translates to CASSGLAGLSTDTQYF.

The chain recombines TRBV28 with TRBJ1-2; the match to TRBD1 covers 8 bases. The CDR3 loop spans 12 amino acids. Germline-derived CDR1 and CDR2 are MDHEN and SYDVKM. The V and J ends lost 5 bases and 8 bases, in that order; junction bases with no gene match: 4. The CDR3 spells CASSSTGGGYTF. CDR3 sequence (DNA): TGTGCCAGCAGTAGCACAGGGGGGGGCTACACCTTC.

The chain carries TRBV6-1 and TRBJ2-7, with a tentative D call TRBD1 (6 bases). V shed 6 bases and J shed 2 bases, with 17 bases lying between them. The CDR3 has 15 amino acids. CDR1 is MNHNS and CDR2 is SASEGT in the germline V gene. CDR3 coding DNA: TGTGCCAGCAGCGTCCTCAACAGGGCCCCCTACGAGCAGTACTTC. It specifies CASSVLNRAPYEQYF.

The rearrangement uses TRBV6-6 and TRBJ2-7; possibly TRBD1 for D (5 bases). This CDR3 has 13 residues. The V gene's germline CDR1 is MNHNY and CDR2 SVGAGI (reference sequence). With 5 bases removed from V and 3 bases from J, the gap between germline ends came to 11 bases. The CDR3 sequence is CASSTLDSYEQYF. CDR3 nucleotide sequence: TGTGCCAGCAGTACCCTTGACAGCTACGAGCAGTACTTC.

This CDR3 is CATTESTSRLSTDTQYF. CDR3 nucleotide sequence: TGTGCCACCACAGAATCGACTAGCCGTTTATCCACAGATACGCAGTATTTT. The genes are TRBV15 and TRBJ2-3, with 7 nucleotides matching TRBD2. Trimming cost V 7 bases and J 2 bases; bases outside gene matches: 15. Germline CDR1 LNHNV, CDR2 YYDKDF (reference sequence). The CDR3 spans 17 residues.

The CDR3: CASSQDTRGPYSNTEAFF. CDR3 bases: TGTGCCAGCAGCCAAGATACCAGGGGGCCCTACTCGAACACTGAAGCTTTCTTT. The rearrangement links TRBV14 to TRBJ1-1, with 8 bases lining up with TRBD1. The CDR3 length is 18 residues. Per the germline V gene, CDR1 is SGHDN and CDR2 is FVKESK. V dropped 0 bases and J dropped 1; count of bases not matched to a gene: 10.

The chain has TRBV18 and TRBJ2-5; 9 bases map to TRBD1. Per germline, CDR1 KGHSH and CDR2 LQKENI. This CDR3 is 14 amino acids long. V lost 3 bases to trimming and J lost 5 bases; unmatched junction nucleotides: 4. The CDR3 loop is CASSPTGGSETQYF. In DNA form, the CDR3 reads TGTGCCAGCTCACCTACAGGGGGCTCGGAGACCCAGTACTTC.

The chain is built from TRBV6-5 and TRBJ1-1; possible D gene TRBD1, 5 bases. Per germline, CDR1 MNHEY and CDR2 SVGAGI. This CDR3 has 13 amino acids. V dropped 5 bases and J dropped 5 bases, with 12 bases sitting between them. The chain's CDR3 is CASSPREETEAFF. In DNA form, the CDR3 reads TGTGCCAGCAGTCCCAGGGAGGAGACTGAAGCTTTCTTT.

The chain carries TRBV6-1 and TRBJ1-1; 7 bases map to TRBD1. Germline-derived CDR1 and CDR2 are MNHNS and SASEGT. V shed 7 bases and J 5 bases; nucleotides not matched to a gene: 4. The CDR3 has 12 amino acids. CDR3: CASIATGTEAFF. CDR3 coding DNA: TGTGCCAGCATTGCGACAGGGACTGAAGCTTTCTTT.

V and J are TRBV6-1 and TRBJ2-7, with D unclear. Deletions cut 3 bases from V and 0 bases from J, with 15 bases between. This CDR3 is built from 16 residues. Germline values: CDR1 MNHNS, CDR2 SASEGT. In DNA, the CDR3 is TGTGCCAGCAGTGAGTACCGACTGACGCCCTCCTACGAGCAGTACTTC. Encoded protein: CASSEYRLTPSYEQYF.

CDR3 DNA sequence: TGTGCCAGCAGTTTATTAGGGGGGGACTATGGCTACACCTTC. Its protein product is CASSLLGGDYGYTF. The chain recombines TRBV28 with TRBJ1-2; tentatively, D is TRBD1 (6 bases). The V gene's germline CDR1 is MDHEN and CDR2 SYDVKM. The V and J ends lost 1 base and 3 bases respectively, with 9 bases between them. The CDR3 length is 14 residues.

This clone was observed a handful of times. The chain carries TRBV7-2 and TRBJ2-3; tentatively, D is TRBD1 (6 bases). This CDR3 has 14 amino acids. Germline loops: CDR1 SGHTA, CDR2 FQGNSA. Trimming removed 4 bases from V and 4 bases from J, with 12 bases in between. The CDR3: CASSSYRVSDTQYF. In DNA, the CDR3 is TGTGCCAGCAGCTCATACAGGGTTTCAGATACGCAGTATTTT.

The J gene is TRBJ1-1, the V gene TRBV5-1, with 9 nucleotides matching TRBD1. The germline CDR1 and CDR2 sequences are SGHRS and YFSETQ. V gave up 2 bases and J gave up 5 bases; unmatched junction bases: 13. CDR3 length: 17 amino acids. CDR3: CASSFAGTGSIGTEAFF. In DNA form, the CDR3 reads TGCGCCAGCAGCTTCGCCGGGACAGGGAGTATTGGGACTGAAGCTTTCTTT.

The genes are TRBV13 and TRBJ2-1, with 13 bases that match TRBD2. J was trimmed by 12 bases and V by 5 bases; bases with no gene match: 16. The CDR3 is made up of 17 amino acids. Per the germline V gene, CDR1 is PRHDT and CDR2 is FYEKMQ (reference sequence). CDR3 protein: CASSLPGGPGLAGVQFF. The CDR3 nucleotides read TGTGCCAGCAGCCTTCCTGGAGGGCCCGGACTAGCGGGAGTGCAGTTCTTC.

Comments on this clone: The sample carries other DNA sequences with the same CDR3. The CDR3, as DNA: TGCGCCAGCAGCCAAGGCAGGGACACCGGGGAGCTGTTTTTT. It translates to CASSQGRDTGELFF. The rearrangement links TRBV4-1 to TRBJ2-2; D is possibly TRBD1 (5 bases). This CDR3 has 14 residues. The V end was cut by 1 base, the J end by 3 bases, with 6 bases between. Per germline, CDR1 MGHRA and CDR2 YSYEKL.

The gene calls are TRBV29-1 and TRBJ2-1; the D gene is possibly TRBD1 (6 bases). The CDR3 has 13 residues. Germline loops: CDR1 SQVTM, CDR2 ANQGSEA. Trimming cost V 4 bases and J 5 bases, with 12 bases left between them. The CDR3 DNA follows: TGCAGCGTTGGGGGGACAATTAACAATGAGCAGTTCTTC. Its translation: CSVGGTINNEQFF.